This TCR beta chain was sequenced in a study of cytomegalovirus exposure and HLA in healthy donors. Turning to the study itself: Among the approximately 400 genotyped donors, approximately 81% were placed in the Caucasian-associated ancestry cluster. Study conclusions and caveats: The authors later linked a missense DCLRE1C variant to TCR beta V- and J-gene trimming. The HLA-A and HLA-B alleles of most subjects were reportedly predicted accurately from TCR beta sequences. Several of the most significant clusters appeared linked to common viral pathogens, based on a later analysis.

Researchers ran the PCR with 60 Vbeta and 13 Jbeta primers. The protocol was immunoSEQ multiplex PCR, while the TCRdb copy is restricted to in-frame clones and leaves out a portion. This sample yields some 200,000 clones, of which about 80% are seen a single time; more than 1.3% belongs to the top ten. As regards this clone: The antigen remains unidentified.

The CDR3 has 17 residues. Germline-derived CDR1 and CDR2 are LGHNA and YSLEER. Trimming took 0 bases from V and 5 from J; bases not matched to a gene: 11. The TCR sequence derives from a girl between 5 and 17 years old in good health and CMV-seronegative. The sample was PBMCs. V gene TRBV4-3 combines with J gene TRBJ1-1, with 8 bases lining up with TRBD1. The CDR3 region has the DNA TGCGCCAGCAGCCAAGATGGGTCTTACAGGGGGGGGACTGAAGCTTTCTTT. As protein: CASSQDGSYRGGTEAFF.